This entry features one T cell receptor beta chain sequence. These data are taken from a study of T cell changes during pregnancy in multiple sclerosis. Profiling relied on immunoSEQ multiplex PCR, and the TCRdb table lists in-frame clones only, not all of them. The sample lists about 58,000 clones; roughly 93% were seen once. CDR3 length: 13 amino acids. V was shortened by 6 bases and J by 4 bases, with 10 bases between the two germline ends. Germline CDR1 is MDHEN and CDR2 is SYDVKM. The sequencing here drew on CD8+ T cells from peripheral blood mononuclear cells, taken in the second trimester of pregnancy. The sequence came from a female donor with multiple sclerosis, enrolled in a pregnancy study. The chain has TRBV28 and TRBJ1-5; a weak D match, TRBD1 (6 bases). Here the CDR3 DNA reads TGTGCCAGCAGGGGCCAGGGGAATCAGCCCCAGCATTTT. It specifies CASRGQGNQPQHF.